The 16 T cell receptor beta chains in this list originate from one sample, sequenced in a study of post-analysis software for immune sequencing data. Study-level points and caveats: Roughly five TRBV segments appeared more often in patients than in controls, and TRBV5-6, TRBV5-1 and TRBV20-1 were among these.

cDNA libraries of TCR beta carried unique molecular identifiers. TCRdb redid the calling of the PCR reads with MiXCR, one entry per CDR3 protein. The table lists roughly 870,000 distinct CDR3 sequences, roughly half of them singletons, with 4% to 5.5% in the top ten. What these receptors recognize is not known. The sequenced material came from blood. The origin of the receptors is a girl between 5 and 17 years old with multiple sclerosis.

The sample holds a few counts of this clonotype. In nucleotides, the CDR3 is TGCAGTGCTAGAGATCAGTGGGGGAGGCAAATAAATGAGCAGTTCTTC. It yields the protein CSARDQWGRQINEQFF. This chain joins TRBV20-1 and TRBJ2-1, with a tentative D call TRBD2 (6 bases). The V gene lost 0 bases and the J gene lost 7 bases, with 19 bases spanning the gap. There are 16 residues in the CDR3. Germline CDR1 is DFQATT and CDR2 is SNEGSKA (reference sequence).

The CDR3 DNA reads as TGTGCCAGCAGGTCCTCTCGGGGGGACGGCTACGAGCAGTACTTC. The encoded protein is CASRSSRGDGYEQYF. The J gene is TRBJ2-7, the V gene TRBV12-3 or TRBV12-4; 7 nucleotides line up with TRBD2. The CDR3 is 15 amino acids. V lost 6 bases, J lost 3 bases, and 11 bases stayed unmatched.

CDR3 DNA: TGTGCCAGCAGCTCGCCGACAGTTACCTACGAGCAGTACTTC. Residues: CASSSPTVTYEQYF. The rearrangement uses TRBV7-9 and TRBJ2-7; TRBD1 might be the D (5 bases). Germline V gene sequence: CDR1 SEHNR, CDR2 FQNEAQ (reference sequence). This CDR3 has 14 amino acids. V lost 4 bases and J 2 bases, leaving 12 bases between the germline ends.

CDR3 bases: TGTGCCAGCAGCGGCCCCCCCGGGAAGCGGACTGAAGCTTTCTTT. The encoded protein is CASSGPPGKRTEAFF. The chain carries TRBV12-3 or TRBV12-4 and TRBJ1-1; D not resolved. The V gene lost 6 bases and the J gene lost 5 bases, with 19 bases spanning the gap. The CDR3 loop spans 15 amino acids.

There are a few counts of this clonotype. The V gene is TRBV18, the J gene TRBJ2-4; TRBD2 matches 8 bases. The CDR3 runs 19 residues. V lost 2 bases and J lost 7; bases outside the gene matches: 19. Germline CDR1 is KGHSH and CDR2 is LQKENI. The CDR3 DNA is TGTGCCAGCTCACCAGGGGTAGCGGGACATCCGAGTCGGTGGAACATTCAGTACTTC. Its translation is CASSPGVAGHPSRWNIQYF.

The chain employs TRBV6-1 and TRBJ2-5; D not certain. Trimming pared 7 bases from V and 4 bases from J, leaving 16 bases between. Germline CDR1 MNHNS, CDR2 SASEGT. This CDR3 comprises 14 residues. CDR3 coding DNA: TGTGCCAGCACCTGGCAGCTCGTCCGAGAGACCCAGTACTTC. It is translated as CASTWQLVRETQYF.

This chain links TRBV5-1 with TRBJ2-5; TRBD2 aligns across 14 bases. The J call is in doubt because the DNA end fits TRBJ2-7 better. This CDR3 spans 15 amino acids. Germline values: CDR1 SGHRS, CDR2 YFSETQ. The CDR3 protein is CASSAGTSGGIEQYF. In DNA, the CDR3 is TGCGCCAGCAGCGCTGGGACTAGCGGGGGAATCGAGCAGTACTTC.

The chain joins TRBV29-1 to TRBJ2-7; 7 bases fit TRBD1. The junction had 0 bases not matched to a gene; V was cut back by 0 bases and J by 1 base. The CDR3 is 13 residues long. Germline CDR1 and CDR2: SQVTM and ANQGSEA. This chain's CDR3 is CSVEEQGSYEQYF. CDR3 nucleotides: TGCAGCGTTGAAGAACAGGGGTCCTACGAGCAGTACTTC.

CDR3 DNA: TGCGCCAGCAGCTCATCCCTCGTTCGCGGGAGGTCCGCTTTATACGAGCAGTACTTC. This codes for CASSSSLVRGRSALYEQYF. The chain has TRBV5-1 and TRBJ2-5; TRBD2 matches 8 bases. The closer fit of TRBJ2-7 to the DNA end suggests the J call may be wrong. CDR3 length: 19 amino acids. Germline CDR1 and CDR2: SGHRS and YFSETQ.

In this sample, this clonotype turned up a few times. The chain joins TRBV2 to TRBJ2-3, with 9 bases identical to TRBD1. This CDR3 has 15 residues. The junction had 10 bases not matched to a gene; V was cut back by 6 bases and J by 6 bases. Germline CDR1 reads SNHLY; CDR2 reads FYNNEI. CDR3 sequence reads: CASRRDRALGDTQYF. The CDR3 DNA is TGTGCCAGCAGGCGGGACAGGGCTTTAGGTGATACGCAGTATTTT. Combining the CDR3 with reference TRBV2 and TRBJ2-3 gives the whole variable domain EPEVTQTPSHQVTQMGQEVILRCVPISNHLYFYWYRQILGQKVEFLVSFYNNEISEKSEIFDDQFSVERPDGSNFTLKIRSTKLEDSAMYFCASRRDRALGDTQYFGPGTRLTVL.

The V call is TRBV5-1, the J call TRBJ1-4; TRBD1 aligns across 9 bases. J lost 1 base, V lost 4 bases, and 5 bases had no gene match. Per the germline V gene, CDR1 is SGHRS and CDR2 is YFSETQ. The CDR3 extends over 16 amino acids. The CDR3 here is CASSPGQGRTNEKLFF. Written as DNA, the CDR3 is TGCGCCAGCAGCCCCGGACAGGGGAGAACTAATGAAAAACTGTTTTTT.

The V gene is TRBV7-9, the J gene TRBJ2-3, with 7 bases that match TRBD1. CDR1 and CDR2 from the germline V gene are SEHNR and FQNEAQ (reference sequence). The trim removed 8 bases at V and 0 bases at J, leaving 8 bases unmatched. This CDR3 comprises 15 residues. Here the CDR3 reads CASLDKGASTDTQYF. CDR3 in DNA: TGTGCCAGCTTGGACAAGGGGGCTAGCACAGATACGCAGTATTTT.

In this sample, this clonotype turned up a few times. The chain is built from TRBV12-3 or TRBV12-4 and TRBJ2-3; 9 positions agree with TRBD1. This CDR3 region has 15 residues. Losses at the gene ends were 8 bases for V and 4 bases for J; bases not matched to a gene: 10. CDR3 loop: CASRYPGQGADTQYF. The DNA for the CDR3 is TGTGCCAGCCGATACCCGGGACAGGGCGCAGATACGCAGTATTTT.

This rearrangement joins TRBV5-1 to TRBJ2-2; TRBD1 might be the D (6 bases). V was trimmed by 5 bases and J by 4 bases, leaving 15 bases between them. There are 15 residues in the CDR3. Germline CDR1 SGHRS, CDR2 YFSETQ. The CDR3: CASRPQGSGTGELFF. The CDR3, as DNA: TGCGCCAGCAGACCACAGGGCTCTGGCACCGGGGAGCTGTTTTTT.

The V and J genes are TRBV29-1 and TRBJ2-4; D is undetermined. V was cut by 2 bases and J by 0 bases, with 14 bases left in between. Germline V lookup: CDR1 SQVTM, CDR2 ANQGSEA. The CDR3 is 16 amino acids. Here the CDR3 reads CSVERFSTLAKNIQYF. The CDR3 nucleotides read TGCAGCGTTGAAAGGTTTTCTACGCTAGCCAAAAACATTCAGTACTTC.

This clonotype occurred once. The chain is built from TRBV5-4 and TRBJ1-2, with D possibly being TRBD1 (5 bases). The CDR3 is 15 residues long. Germline-derived CDR1 and CDR2 are SGHNT and YYREEE (reference sequence). V shed 3 bases and J shed 1 base, with 13 bases lying between them. CDR3 DNA: TGTGCCAGCAGCTACGGGGGAAGACTTAACTATGGCTACACCTTC. Translating gives CASSYGGRLNYGYTF.